One sample yielded the 16 T cell receptor beta chains listed below, sequenced in a study of siplizumab effects on memory and regulatory T cells. Assay: immunoSEQ multiplex PCR; the TCRdb copy retains only in-frame clones and omits some. The table shows roughly 80,000 clones, with about nine tenths occurring only once. Input material: Tregs sorted from blood. All receptors derive from a human donor in good health.

The rearrangement uses TRBV7-9 and TRBJ1-2; TRBD1 agrees at 10 bases. There are 15 residues in the CDR3. Trimming removed 4 bases from V and 7 bases from J; junction bases left unmatched: 9. The V gene's germline CDR1 is SEHNR and CDR2 FQNEAQ (reference sequence). The CDR3 DNA reads TGTGCCAGCAGCTCCCCGGAGACAGGGGGCTTTGGCTACACCTTC. This gives the protein CASSSPETGGFGYTF.

This clone was picked up one time. The chain couples TRBV6-5 to TRBJ1-2, with D perhaps TRBD1 (6 bases). CDR3 length: 16 amino acids. V gave up 0 bases and J gave up 3 bases, with 14 bases separating them. Germline lookup yields CDR1 MNHEY and CDR2 SVGAGI. CDR3 sequence (DNA): TGTGCCAGCAGTTACTCTAGAGGGGGGCAAGACTATGGCTACACCTTC. It translates to CASSYSRGGQDYGYTF.

The chain recombines TRBV11-2 with TRBJ1-4; 7 bases agree with TRBD1. With 2 bases clipped from V and 8 bases from J, the junction kept 8 bases outside the gene matches. This CDR3 has 15 residues. The V gene's germline CDR1 is SGHAT and CDR2 FQNNGV. The CDR3 sequence: CASSLLSQGEEKLFF. As DNA, the CDR3 is TGTGCCAGCAGCTTATTGTCCCAGGGGGAGGAAAAACTGTTTTTT.

This clone was counted once. This chain joins TRBV7-9 and TRBJ2-1; D not resolved. The V end lost 5 bases, the J end lost 6 bases, and 11 bases lay between the germline ends. The germline V gene has CDR1 SEHNR and CDR2 FQNEAQ (reference sequence). There are 13 residues in the CDR3. DNA of the CDR3: TGTGCCAGCAGCGCCTCCGGAGTCAATGAGCAGTTCTTC. This gives the protein CASSASGVNEQFF.

This clone was picked up one time. The genes are TRBV4-1 and TRBJ2-1; D might be TRBD2 (7 bases). Germline V gene sequence: CDR1 MGHRA, CDR2 YSYEKL. The V gene lost 2 bases and the J gene lost 5 bases, with 28 bases spanning the gap. CDR3 length equals 20 residues. CDR3 bases: TGCGCCAGCAGCCAATATACACCGCCATGGGGGCGGGGGTCCGACAATGAGCAGTTCTTC. Amino acid sequence: CASSQYTPPWGRGSDNEQFF.

The V and J genes are TRBV5-4 and TRBJ2-1, with D possibly matching TRBD1 (5 bases). The CDR3 is 14 amino acids. Germline V CDR1 and CDR2: SGHNT, YYREEE (reference sequence). V lost 1 base, J lost 7 bases, and 12 bases lay in between. The CDR3 loop reads CASSLIGAWNEQFF. The DNA for the CDR3 is TGTGCCAGCAGCTTGATAGGGGCGTGGAATGAGCAGTTCTTC.

The V call is TRBV5-1, the J call TRBJ2-3; D not resolved. The CDR3 loop spans 14 amino acids. V was shortened by 0 bases and J by 6 bases, with 11 bases between the two germline ends. The germline V gene has CDR1 SGHRS and CDR2 YFSETQ. CDR3 protein: CASSLGLPMDTQYF. The CDR3 DNA is TGCGCCAGCAGCTTGGGACTTCCCATGGATACGCAGTATTTT.

The chain recombines TRBV6-6 with TRBJ2-7, with D possibly being TRBD1 or TRBD2 (5 bases each). The germline V gene has CDR1 MNHNY and CDR2 SVGAGI (reference sequence). This CDR3 comprises 13 residues. Trimming left V 7 bases short and J 4 bases short, with 14 bases between. CDR3 nucleotide sequence: TGTGCCAGCAACCGGGACCGGGAATACGAGCAGTACTTC. This codes for CASNRDREYEQYF.

The chain has TRBV6-5 and TRBJ1-2, with D unresolved. This CDR3 is 13 amino acids long. With 4 bases removed from V and 0 bases from J, the gap between germline ends came to 6 bases. Germline values: CDR1 MNHEY, CDR2 SVGAGI. This CDR3 reads CASSFRANYGYTF. The CDR3 DNA is TGTGCCAGCAGTTTTCGGGCTAACTATGGCTACACCTTC.

The V and J genes are TRBV4-2 and TRBJ2-7; D remains unclear. The CDR3 runs 14 residues. Germline CDR1 LGHNA, CDR2 YNFKEQ. V was clipped by 0 bases and J by 4 bases, with 10 bases between them. As DNA, the CDR3 is TGTGCCAGCAGCCAAGATCCTGGCTTATACGAGCAGTACTTC. Its translation: CASSQDPGLYEQYF.

The chain employs TRBV6-1 and TRBJ1-4; D uncertain. V lost 6 bases and J lost 1, with 6 bases in between. In germline, CDR1 is MNHNS, CDR2 SASEGT. This CDR3 region has 13 residues. CDR3 amino acids: CASSPQTNEKLFF. The CDR3, as DNA: TGTGCCAGCAGCCCCCAAACTAATGAAAAACTGTTTTTT.

This chain links TRBV6-4 with TRBJ2-3, with D perhaps matching TRBD2 (6 bases). The CDR3 contains 14 residues. Germline V gives CDR1 MRHNA, CDR2 SNTAGT. Trimming pared 8 bases from V and 1 base from J, leaving 13 bases between. Here the CDR3 reads CASAPWGGTDTQYF. Written as DNA, the CDR3 is TGTGCCAGCGCTCCTTGGGGGGGCACAGATACGCAGTATTTT.

The chain carries TRBV18 and TRBJ2-3; TRBD2 aligns across 10 bases. V was clipped by 1 base and J by 1 base; unmatched bases: 5. Germline CDR1 is KGHSH and CDR2 is LQKENI. The CDR3 is 17 residues long. The CDR3 protein is CASSPLAGGSGTDTQYF. The CDR3 DNA follows: TGTGCCAGCTCACCACTAGCGGGGGGATCCGGCACAGATACGCAGTATTTT. The variable domain in full, completed from reference TRBV18 and TRBJ2-3, reads NAGVMQNPRHLVRRRGQEARLRCSPMKGHSHVYWYRQLPEEGLKFMVYLQKENIIDESGMPKERFSAEFPKEGPSILRIQQVVRGDSAAYFCASSPLAGGSGTDTQYFGPGTRLTVL.

This chain connects TRBV7-8 to TRBJ1-1, with D perhaps TRBD1 (5 bases). Germline V gives CDR1 SGHVS, CDR2 FQNEAQ. Trimming pared 0 bases from V and 2 bases from J, leaving 16 bases between. The CDR3 has 17 residues. The CDR3 DNA is TGTGCCAGCAGCTTAGCCGTCGGCAGGGCGGCCAACACTGAAGCTTTCTTT. Residues: CASSLAVGRAANTEAFF.

This clone showed up just once. The chain uses TRBV7-6 and TRBJ2-3; D possibly corresponds to TRBD2 (6 bases). This CDR3 contains 14 residues. Germline CDR1 and CDR2: SGHVS and FNYEAQ. Trimming removed 6 bases from V and 2 bases from J, with 12 bases in between. The CDR3 nucleotides are TGTGCCAGCAGTCCTGGGGGGTCCACAGATACGCAGTATTTT. Translating gives CASSPGGSTDTQYF.

The V call is TRBV7-2, the J call TRBJ2-2; D perhaps matches TRBD1 (6 bases). V was shortened by 2 bases and J by 2 bases, with 15 bases between the two germline ends. This CDR3 contains 17 residues. Looked up from germline, CDR1 is SGHTA and CDR2 is FQGNSA. The CDR3 loop reads CASSLFLNRANTGELFF. The DNA of the CDR3 is TGTGCCAGCAGCTTATTCCTCAACAGGGCCAACACCGGGGAGCTGTTTTTT.